A single sample is the source of the 15 T cell receptor beta chains below, sequenced in a study of vaccination and CD4 T cells after COVID-19. The antigens of these receptors remain unknown. Oncomine TCR Beta short-read sequencing was applied to DNA from cultured CD4+ T cells. TCRdb redid the calling of the PCR reads with MiXCR, one entry per CDR3 protein. The data contain approximately 15,000 distinct CDR3 sequences, around 53% of them singletons. The treatment was: roughly ten-day PBMC culture with coronavirus spike peptide pools or control peptides (ViraFEST assay). Sample: CD4+ T cells from blood, cultured in vitro. Receptor source: a human donor who had recovered from COVID-19.

The chain is built from TRBV7-3 and TRBJ1-1; D unclear. The germline gives CDR1 SGHTA, CDR2 FQGTGA. The CDR3 totals 15 residues. Trimming took off 1 base at V and 0 bases at J, with 9 bases between the two ends. Written as DNA, the CDR3 is TGTGCCAGCAGCTTAATGGGCAGCATGAACACTGAAGCTTTCTTT. It translates to CASSLMGSMNTEAFF.

This clonotype was seen once. The chain uses TRBV5-4 and TRBJ2-3; perhaps TRBD1 as D (6 bases). Deletions cut 3 bases from V and 2 bases from J, with 10 bases between. CDR3 size: 14 residues. Germline assignment: CDR1 SGHNT and CDR2 YYREEE (reference sequence). In DNA form, the CDR3 reads TGTGCCAGCAGCTCCGGACAGTTCACAGATACGCAGTATTTT. Its protein product is CASSSGQFTDTQYF.

The chain employs TRBV11-1 and TRBJ2-5, with 10 bases fitting TRBD1. This CDR3 is 14 amino acids long. V gave up 4 bases and J gave up 4 bases; unmatched junction bases: 3. In germline, CDR1 is SGHAT, CDR2 FQDESV (reference sequence). Written as DNA, the CDR3 is TGTGCCAGCAGCTACGACAGGGGGCCAGAGACCCAGTACTTC. Protein product: CASSYDRGPETQYF.

The V gene is TRBV19, the J gene TRBJ1-1; 10 nucleotides agree with TRBD1. Germline-derived CDR1 and CDR2 are LNHDA and SQIVND (reference sequence). The CDR3 has 15 residues. V was clipped by 9 bases and J by 1 base; unmatched bases: 8. The CDR3 loop reads CASAGTGVRNTEAFF. In DNA form, the CDR3 reads TGTGCCAGCGCCGGGACAGGGGTTAGGAACACTGAAGCTTTCTTT.

V gene TRBV28 combines with J gene TRBJ1-6; D is uncertain. The germline V gene has CDR1 MDHEN and CDR2 SYDVKM. The V gene lost 3 bases and the J gene lost 9 bases, with 6 bases spanning the gap. The CDR3 has 12 amino acids. This chain's CDR3 is CASSLERSPLHF. DNA for the CDR3: TGTGCCAGCAGTTTGGAGCGTTCACCCCTCCACTTT.

This chain joins TRBV5-4 and TRBJ1-2, with D unclear. Per the germline V gene, CDR1 is SGHNT and CDR2 is YYREEE (reference sequence). The CDR3 runs to 13 residues. The V end lost 0 bases, the J end lost 3 bases, and 6 bases lay between the germline ends. Here the CDR3 DNA reads TGTGCCAGCAGCTTGGGCGGAGACTATGGCTACACCTTC. Protein: CASSLGGDYGYTF. Full variable domain (rest looked up from reference TRBV5-4 and TRBJ1-2): ETGVTQSPTHLIKTRGQQVTLRCSSQSGHNTVSWYQQALGQGPQFIFQYYREEENGRGNFPPRFSGLQFPNYSSELNVNALELDDSALYLCASSLGGDYGYTFGSGTRLTVV.

The genes are TRBV11-3 and TRBJ2-7, with no clear D. Trimming pared 4 bases from V and 6 bases from J, leaving 10 bases between. Per germline, CDR1 SGHNT and CDR2 YENEEA. This CDR3 is 12 amino acids long. The CDR3 here is CASSSGFREQYF. The CDR3 DNA is TGTGCCAGCAGCTCAGGCTTCCGCGAGCAGTACTTC.

The chain uses TRBV7-9 and TRBJ2-1; 10 bases align to TRBD2. The CDR3 sequence is 19 residues long. V lost 2 bases, J lost 7 bases, and 17 bases stayed unmatched. Germline assignment: CDR1 SEHNR and CDR2 FQNEAQ (reference sequence). CDR3 protein: CASSLTLRGAGGPSNEQFF. As DNA, the CDR3 is TGTGCCAGCAGCTTAACCCTTAGGGGAGCGGGAGGGCCATCAAATGAGCAGTTCTTC.

V usage is TRBV6-5 and J usage is TRBJ1-6, with no clear D. The CDR3 is 15 amino acids. Germline CDR1 is MNHEY and CDR2 is SVGAGI. V lost 0 bases, J lost 10 bases, and 13 bases lay in between. The CDR3, as DNA: TGTGCCAGCAGTTACTCCGGAGCGGAGAGGTCACCCCTCCACTTT. It is translated as CASSYSGAERSPLHF.

The genes are TRBV11-1 and TRBJ2-3; D remains unclear. From germline, CDR1 is SGHAT and CDR2 FQDESV (reference sequence). V dropped 1 base and J dropped 3 bases, with 2 bases sitting between them. The CDR3 totals 12 residues. The DNA of the CDR3 is TGTGCCAGCAGCTTAGGAACAGATACGCAGTATTTT. Its translation: CASSLGTDTQYF. Full variable domain (remainder filled in from reference TRBV11-1 and TRBJ2-3): EAEVAQSPRYKITEKSQAVAFWCDPISGHATLYWYRQILGQGPELLVQFQDESVVDDSQLPKDRFSAERLKGVDSTLKIQPAELGDSAMYLCASSLGTDTQYFGPGTRLTVL.

This chain links TRBV11-2 with TRBJ2-1, with D maybe TRBD2 (7 bases). Germline-derived CDR1 and CDR2 are SGHAT and FQNNGV. The CDR3 is 14 residues long. V was pared by 6 bases and J by 7 bases, with 16 bases between. The CDR3 bases are TGTGCCAGCAGAGACCTCGGGGGGCGGAATGAGCAGTTCTTC. This codes for CASRDLGGRNEQFF.

This clonotype has only a few counts. The chain joins TRBV5-1 to TRBJ2-3; D may match TRBD1 or TRBD2 (7 bases each). Germline V lookup: CDR1 SGHRS, CDR2 YFSETQ. V gave up 6 bases and J gave up 1 base, with 15 bases separating them. The CDR3 length is 15 residues. The CDR3 DNA reads TGCGCCAGCATCCCAGGGGGGGGCCGCACAGATACGCAGTATTTT. It codes for CASIPGGGRTDTQYF.

In DNA, the CDR3 is TGTGCCATCAGTGAGAGGAGCGGGGGGGGAACAGATACGCAGTATTTT. It translates to CAISERSGGGTDTQYF. The chain uses TRBV10-3 and TRBJ2-3, with 10 positions matching TRBD2. Germline values: CDR1 ENHRY, CDR2 SYGVKD. The trim removed 2 bases at V and 3 bases at J, leaving 5 bases unmatched. The CDR3 is 16 residues long.

The chain employs TRBV7-9 and TRBJ1-5, with a weak D call TRBD1 (5 bases). The ends were cut back, 5 bases at V and 4 bases at J, with 21 bases in the middle. The CDR3 extends over 17 amino acids. Germline V gene lookup returns CDR1 SEHNR and CDR2 FQNEAQ (reference sequence). Here the CDR3 DNA reads TGTGCCAGCAGCCTGTCACTGGGGGGGAGAGGGAATCAGCCCCAGCATTTT. This sequence encodes CASSLSLGGRGNQPQHF.

J is TRBJ2-7 and V is TRBV29-1, with TRBD2 matching 8 bases. CDR1 and CDR2 (germline): SQVTM, ANQGSEA. The V and J ends lost 4 bases and 6 bases, in that order; junction bases with no gene match: 8. The CDR3 contains 13 residues. As DNA, the CDR3 is TGCAGCGTTGCCCAGCGGGAGTGGGCCGAGCAGTACTTC. It codes for CSVAQREWAEQYF.